Listed below are T cell receptor beta chains from one sample, sequenced in a study of cytomegalovirus exposure and HLA in healthy donors. Repertoires were generated with immunoSEQ multiplex PCR, while TCRdb's copy carries only in-frame clones and drops some. The profile shows roughly 100,000 clones, 66% of them singletons. The sample consisted of PBMCs. The receptors were gathered from a woman aged 45-60 years in good health and CMV-seronegative. CDR3s include the opening cysteine and the closing phenylalanine or tryptophan. A D gene is named only where the DNA matches it firmly. Clone size is stated in some rows and not others, as once, few, many or a class when expanded.

j_call | d_call | clone_size | v_call | cdr3_nt | cdr3_aa
TRBJ2-2 | TRBD1 | NA | TRBV6-1 | TGTGCCAGCCACCGGACAGGGAACACCGGGGAGCTGTTTTTT | CASHRTGNTGELFF
TRBJ2-5 | NA | NA | TRBV7-2 | TGTGCCAGCAGCTTAGGCAGCCAAGAGACCCAGTACTTC | CASSLGSQETQYF
TRBJ2-5 | NA | NA | TRBV4-2 | TGTGCCAGCAGCCAAGAACCGGGTGCGGAGACCCAGTACTTC | CASSQEPGAETQYF
TRBJ1-1 | NA | NA | TRBV28 | TGTGCCAGCAGCCAATCCACAGGGAACACTGAAGCTTTCTTT | CASSQSTGNTEAFF
TRBJ2-7 | TRBD2 | NA | TRBV5-1 | TGCGCCAGCAGCGGGACTAGCGGCGCCTACGAGCAGTACTTC | CASSGTSGAYEQYF
TRBJ2-7 | NA | NA | TRBV6-5 | TGTGCCAGCAGTTACTCGACGGCGGATACCTACGAGCAGTACTTC | CASSYSTADTYEQYF
TRBJ2-5 | NA | NA | TRBV30 | TGTGCCTGGAGTAAGGCAGGCCAAGAGACCCAGTACTTC | CAWSKAGQETQYF
TRBJ2-7 | TRBD1 | few | TRBV18 | TGTGCCAGCTCACTCGGGACAGAGAGGGGCGAGCAGTACTTC | CASSLGTERGEQYF
TRBJ2-3 | TRBD2 | NA | TRBV5-4 | TGTGCCAGCAGCTCAGCGGGAGTCAAAGATACGCAGTATTTT | CASSSAGVKDTQYF
TRBJ2-1 | NA | NA | TRBV28 | TGTGCCAGCATAGGGGGTTTTGAGCAGTTCTTC | CASIGGFEQFF
TRBJ2-2 | NA | NA | TRBV5-1 | TGCGCCAGCAGCCGAGGCGGGCTCTCGATGACCGGGGAGCTGTTTTTT | CASSRGGLSMTGELFF
TRBJ2-1 | NA | few | TRBV7-2 | TGTGCCAGCAGCTTAACTTTTGGGGCAGGGGTCAACAATGAGCAGTTCTTC | CASSLTFGAGVNNEQFF
TRBJ2-7 | TRBD1 | NA | TRBV18 | TGTGCCAGCTCAAGAGGGGCAGGGGGCGGCGAGCAGTACTTC | CASSRGAGGGEQYF
TRBJ2-6 | TRBD1 | NA | TRBV27 | TGTGCCAGCAGTCCCAATCGGGGACAGCAAATGCGGGCCAACGTCCTGGCTTTC | CASSPNRGQQMRANVLAF
TRBJ1-1 | TRBD1 | NA | TRBV7-2 | TGTGCCAGCAGCAACAGGGGGCTATCCACTGAAGCTTTCTTT | CASSNRGLSTEAFF
TRBJ1-1 | NA | NA | TRBV4-2 | TGTGCCAGCAGCCAAGTCTCCACAGGGTTGGCTGAAGCTTTCTTT | CASSQVSTGLAEAFF
TRBJ2-3 | TRBD2 | NA | TRBV7-3 | TGTGCCAGCAGCCCGGGACTAGCGGGAGGTACAGATACGCAGTATTTT | CASSPGLAGGTDTQYF
TRBJ2-3 | NA | NA | TRBV5-1 | TGCGCCAGCAGCCGGACTAACACAGATACGCAGTATTTT | CASSRTNTDTQYF
TRBJ1-1 | NA | NA | TRBV7-9 | TGTTCCAGCAGCTTAGGACAAACTGAAGCTTTCTTT | CSSSLGQTEAFF
TRBJ2-4 | TRBD1 | NA | TRBV5-6 | TGTGCCAGCAGCTTGGTCGGACAGGGGGCCAAAAACATTCAGTACTTC | CASSLVGQGAKNIQYF
TRBJ2-7 | NA | NA | TRBV11-2 | TGTGCCAGCAGCTTAGCCTCTTCACAGTTGAACGAGCAGTACTTC | CASSLASSQLNEQYF
TRBJ1-6 | NA | NA | TRBV25-1 | TGTGCCAGCAGTGCCCAGGGCCAGAATTCACCCCTCCACTTT | CASSAQGQNSPLHF
TRBJ2-7 | NA | NA | TRBV2 | TGTGCCAGCAGTGTCCCTAATTGGAGCTCCTACGAGCAGTACTTC | CASSVPNWSSYEQYF
TRBJ2-5 | TRBD2 | once | TRBV7-2 | TGTGCCAGCACCCCCCCCGGACTAGCGGGGGCACGGGGCACCCAGTACTTC | CASTPPGLAGARGTQYF
TRBJ1-1 | TRBD1 | NA | TRBV11-2 | TGTGCCAGCAGCTTAGATCAAGACAGGGGGTTCGCTTTCTTT | CASSLDQDRGFAFF
TRBJ2-7 | TRBD2 | NA | TRBV7-2 | TGTGCCAGCAGCTTGGGACTAGCGGGAGGGCACGCCGAGCAGTACTTC | CASSLGLAGGHAEQYF
TRBJ1-1 | NA | NA | TRBV4-1 | TGCGCCAGCAGCCAAGTCTGGCAGGACACTGAAGCTTTCTTT | CASSQVWQDTEAFF